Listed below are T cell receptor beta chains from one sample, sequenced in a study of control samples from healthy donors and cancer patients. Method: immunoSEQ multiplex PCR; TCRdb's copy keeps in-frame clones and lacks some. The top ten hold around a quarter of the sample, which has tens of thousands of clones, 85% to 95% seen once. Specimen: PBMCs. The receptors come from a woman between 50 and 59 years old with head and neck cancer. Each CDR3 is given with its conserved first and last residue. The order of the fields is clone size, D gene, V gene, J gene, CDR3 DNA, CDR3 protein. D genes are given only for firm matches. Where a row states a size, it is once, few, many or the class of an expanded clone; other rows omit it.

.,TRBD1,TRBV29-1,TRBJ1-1,TGCAGCGTTCGGGACAGGGGTGCTTTCTTT,CSVRDRGAFF
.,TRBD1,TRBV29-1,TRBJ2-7,TGCAGCGTTGAAGATCTCGCCGACAGGGGCGGTTTCTACGAGCAGTACTTC,CSVEDLADRGGFYEQYF
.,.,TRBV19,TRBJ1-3,TGTGCCAGTGGGGATGAGATGAGGCTGGCTGGAAACACCATATATTTT,CASGDEMRLAGNTIYF
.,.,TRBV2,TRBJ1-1,TGTGCCAGCAGTGGGGGGGGGACTGAAGCTTTCTTT,CASSGGGTEAFF
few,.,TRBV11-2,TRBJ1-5,TGTGCCAGCAGCCAGTTTAGCAATCAGCCCCAGCATTTT,CASSQFSNQPQHF
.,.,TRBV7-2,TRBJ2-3,TGTGCCAGCAGCTTAGCAGGGTACGGCACAGATACGCAGTATTTT,CASSLAGYGTDTQYF
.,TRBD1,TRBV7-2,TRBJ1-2,TGTGCCAGCAGCCCAGACAGGGTTGGCTACACCTTC,CASSPDRVGYTF
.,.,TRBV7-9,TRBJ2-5,TGTGCCAGCAGCTTAGGATTAAGGGACGGCGAGACCCAGTACTTC,CASSLGLRDGETQYF
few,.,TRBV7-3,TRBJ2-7,TGTGCCAGCAGCCCTCAGGGGGGGTCTTACGAGCAGTACTTC,CASSPQGGSYEQYF
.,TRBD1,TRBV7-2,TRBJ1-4,TGTGCCAGCAGCCCGACGACAGGGAGGGAAAAACTGTTTTTT,CASSPTTGREKLFF
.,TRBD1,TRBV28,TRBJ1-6,TGTGCCAGCAGCACAGGACAGGACGATTCACCCCTCCACTTT,CASSTGQDDSPLHF
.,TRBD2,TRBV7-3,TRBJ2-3,TGTGCCAGCAGCCCAACCGGACTAGCGGGCAGCACAGATACGCAGTATTTT,CASSPTGLAGSTDTQYF
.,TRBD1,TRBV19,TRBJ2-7,TGTGCCAGTAGTAGAGGGACAGTTGTATCCCACGAGCAGTACTTC,CASSRGTVVSHEQYF
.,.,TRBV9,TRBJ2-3,TGTGCCAGCAGCGTAGTAGGGGATACGCAGTATTTT,CASSVVGDTQYF
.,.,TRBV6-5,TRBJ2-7,TGTGCCAGCAGCGACAGTTTCCCCTCCTACGAGCAGTACTTC,CASSDSFPSYEQYF
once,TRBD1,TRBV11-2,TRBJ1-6,TGTGCCAGCAGTCCAGGGGGCCTTAATTCACCCCTCCACTTT,CASSPGGLNSPLHF
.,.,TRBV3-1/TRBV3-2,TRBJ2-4,TGTGCCAGCAGTTCCGGACGGATTCTAGCCAAAAACATTCAGTACTTC,CASSSGRILAKNIQYF
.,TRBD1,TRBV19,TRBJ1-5,TGTGCCAGTAGTCCCCGGACAGGGAGGAGCAATCAGCCCCAGCATTTT,CASSPRTGRSNQPQHF